The 23 T cell receptor beta chains listed next were all sequenced from one sample in a study of cytomegalovirus exposure and HLA in healthy donors. The PCR ran on 60 Vbeta and 13 Jbeta primers. Profiled with immunoSEQ multiplex PCR; TCRdb holds only in-frame clones, not every one. Of more than 120,000 clones listed, 70% to 80% are singletons. Sequenced material: PBMCs. The receptor set was obtained from a woman in her thirties or forties in good health and CMV-seropositive.

The chain joins TRBV11-3 to TRBJ2-5, with TRBD2 identical over 9 bases. This CDR3 spans 17 amino acids. The trim removed 1 base at V and 0 bases at J, leaving 6 bases unmatched. Germline V gives CDR1 SGHNT, CDR2 YENEEA. The CDR3 is CASSLGMTSGHQETQYF. CDR3 coding DNA: TGTGCCAGCAGCTTAGGAATGACTAGCGGCCACCAAGAGACCCAGTACTTC.

This chain links TRBV9 with TRBJ2-3; 9 bases are a match to TRBD1. The J segment lost 1 base and the V segment lost 2 bases, leaving 2 bases of the junction unmatched. CDR1 and CDR2 from the germline V gene are SGDLS and YYNGEE. The length of the CDR3 is 15 residues. DNA of the CDR3: TGTGCCAGCAGCGTTAGGACAGGGGGCACAGATACGCAGTATTTT. Protein sequence: CASSVRTGGTDTQYF.

In DNA, the CDR3 is TGTGCCAGAAGCTCGCCGGGACTAGCTGGTGAAGGAGCCAAAAACATTCAGTACTTC. Translating it yields CARSSPGLAGEGAKNIQYF. The chain employs TRBV5-3 and TRBJ2-4; TRBD2 aligns across 9 bases. TRBV5-3 is an ORF, with its function uncertain. The CDR3 totals 19 residues. J gave up 0 bases and V 3 bases, and 13 bases lay outside the gene matches.

The rearrangement links TRBV7-9 to TRBJ2-7; 10 nucleotides match TRBD2. CDR3 length: 16 amino acids. Germline trimming cut 4 bases from V and 1 base from J; bases unmatched to any gene: 7. Germline V gene sequence: CDR1 SEHNR, CDR2 FQNEAQ (reference sequence). The CDR3 bases are TGTGCCAGCAGCTCAAGCCCTAGCGGGGGATCCTACGAGCAGTACTTC. Amino acid sequence: CASSSSPSGGSYEQYF.

V is TRBV28 and J is TRBJ2-7, with D hard to call. The CDR3 runs to 13 residues. Per germline, CDR1 MDHEN and CDR2 SYDVKM. With 3 bases removed from V and 1 base from J, the gap between germline ends came to 7 bases. The CDR3 reads CASSFSGSYEQYF. CDR3 DNA: TGTGCCAGCAGTTTCTCGGGTTCCTACGAGCAGTACTTC. Looking up the rest from reference TRBV28 and TRBJ2-7 gives the full variable domain: DVKVTQSSRYLVKRTGEKVFLECVQDMDHENMFWYRQDPGLGLRLIYFSYDVKMKEKGDIPEGYSVSREKKERFSLILESASTNQTSMYLCASSFSGSYEQYFGPGTRLTVT.

The chain has TRBV10-3 and TRBJ1-6; 9 bases fit TRBD1. The CDR3 length is 14 residues. Germline values: CDR1 ENHRY, CDR2 SYGVKD. Trimming took 6 bases from V and 6 from J; bases not matched to a gene: 3. The CDR3 coding sequence is TGTGCCATCAGAACGACAGGGGGTAATTCACCCCTCCACTTT. It specifies CAIRTTGGNSPLHF.

This clone was seen a few times. The rearrangement links TRBV7-9 to TRBJ2-7; D is perhaps TRBD1 (6 bases). Germline CDR1 is SEHNR and CDR2 is FQNEAQ (reference sequence). This CDR3 comprises 17 residues. The V end lost 1 base, the J end lost 1 base, and 17 bases lay between the germline ends. The chain's CDR3 is CASSLGGYGTHSYEQYF. The CDR3 nucleotides are TGTGCCAGCAGCTTAGGGGGGTACGGGACACATTCCTACGAGCAGTACTTC. Variable domain in full (rest from reference TRBV7-9 and TRBJ2-7): DTGVSQNPRHKITKRGQNVTFRCDPISEHNRLYWYRQTLGQGPEFLTYFQNEAQLEKSRLLSDRFSAERPKGSFSTLEIQRTEQGDSAMYLCASSLGGYGTHSYEQYFGPGTRLTVT.

This chain connects TRBV27 to TRBJ2-1; tentatively, D is TRBD1 (7 bases). The CDR3 is made up of 14 amino acids. Germline V gene sequence: CDR1 MNHEY, CDR2 SMNVEV (reference sequence). V was cut by 7 bases and J by 7 bases, with 17 bases left in between. CDR3 nucleotide sequence: TGTGCCAGCAAAATTCTACAGGGGAGGAATGAGCAGTTCTTC. It specifies CASKILQGRNEQFF.

V is TRBV20-1 and J is TRBJ2-1; D is unresolved. This CDR3 has 11 amino acids. Germline CDR1 and CDR2: DFQATT and SNEGSKA (reference sequence). Trimming shortened V by 5 bases and J by 6 bases, and 8 bases separated the two germline ends. The CDR3 DNA is TGCAGTGCTCTGGCCACCAATGAGCAGTTCTTC. This sequence encodes CSALATNEQFF.

This clone was counted only a few times. This chain uses TRBV6-1 with TRBJ1-1, with D possibly being TRBD1 (6 bases). V lost 6 bases, J lost 1 base, and 15 bases lay in between. The CDR3 is made up of 15 amino acids. Germline V gives CDR1 MNHNS, CDR2 SASEGT. The CDR3 is CASSSWTAGNTEAFF. The CDR3 DNA reads as TGTGCCAGCAGCAGTTGGACAGCTGGGAACACTGAAGCTTTCTTT.

The chain is built from TRBV5-1 and TRBJ2-3; 7 bases align to TRBD2. This CDR3 contains 16 residues. The germline V gene encodes CDR1 SGHRS and CDR2 YFSETQ. Trimming cost V 4 bases and J 3 bases; bases outside gene matches: 11. CDR3 region: CASSGGIAGGTDTQYF. CDR3 nucleotide sequence: TGCGCCAGCAGCGGCGGCATAGCGGGTGGTACAGATACGCAGTATTTT. Looking up the rest from reference TRBV5-1 and TRBJ2-3 gives the full variable domain: KAGVTQTPRYLIKTRGQQVTLSCSPISGHRSVSWYQQTPGQGLQFLFEYFSETQRNKGNFPGRFSGRQFSNSRSEMNVSTLELGDSALYLCASSGGIAGGTDTQYFGPGTRLTVL.

This clone was observed once. The V and J genes are TRBV19 and TRBJ1-4, with a possible D match to TRBD1 (5 bases). V was shortened by 3 bases and J by 2 bases, with 19 bases between the two germline ends. The CDR3 spans 18 residues. From germline, CDR1 is LNHDA and CDR2 SQIVND (reference sequence). The CDR3 DNA is TGTGCCAGTAGTATCGGGGGGACGTGGCGAGTGACTAATGAAAAACTGTTTTTT. Residues: CASSIGGTWRVTNEKLFF.

This clone was observed once. This chain connects TRBV15 to TRBJ1-5, with 9 bases matching TRBD1. Germline CDR1 LNHNV, CDR2 YYDKDF (reference sequence). With 4 bases clipped from V and 4 bases from J, the junction kept 2 bases outside the gene matches. This CDR3 is 14 amino acids long. Written as DNA, the CDR3 is TGTGCCACCAGCATGGGACAGGGAAATCAGCCCCAGCATTTT. Translated, it gives CATSMGQGNQPQHF.

This clone was detected a few times. The V and J genes are TRBV18 and TRBJ1-2, with D perhaps TRBD1 (5 bases). This CDR3 has 16 amino acids. From germline, CDR1 is KGHSH and CDR2 LQKENI. V was trimmed by 4 bases and J by 1 base, leaving 16 bases between them. The CDR3 DNA reads TGTGCCAGCTCACATATCGAAGGACATAATAACTATGGCTACACCTTC. Encoded protein: CASSHIEGHNNYGYTF.

The chain couples TRBV19 to TRBJ2-3; TRBD2 aligns across 9 bases. V dropped 6 bases and J dropped 4; count of bases not matched to a gene: 5. The CDR3 contains 14 residues. Germline CDR1 reads LNHDA; CDR2 reads SQIVND (reference sequence). The DNA for the CDR3 is TGTGCCAGTAGAAGAGCGGGAGGTGCAGATACGCAGTATTTT. This sequence encodes CASRRAGGADTQYF. The full variable domain, completed using reference TRBV19 and TRBJ2-3, is DGGITQSPKYLFRKEGQNVTLSCEQNLNHDAMYWYRQDPGQGLRLIYYSQIVNDFQKGDIAEGYSVSREKKESFPLTVTSAQKNPTAFYLCASRRAGGADTQYFGPGTRLTVL.

This chain connects TRBV19 to TRBJ1-5; TRBD1 aligns across 9 bases. The CDR3 sequence is 13 residues long. Looked up from germline, CDR1 is LNHDA and CDR2 is SQIVND (reference sequence). Trimming at V came to 6 bases and at J to 4 bases, leaving 1 base not matched to a gene. The CDR3 DNA reads TGTGCCAGTAGGGACAGGGGAAATCAGCCCCAGCATTTT. It encodes CASRDRGNQPQHF.

This clone has more than one count but fewer than ten. The rearrangement uses TRBV19 and TRBJ1-4; 9 positions agree with TRBD1. The length of the CDR3 is 13 residues. V lost 4 bases, J lost 10 bases, and 4 bases stayed unmatched. From germline, CDR1 is LNHDA and CDR2 SQIVND (reference sequence). The CDR3 protein is CASSTTGQGKLFF. CDR3 nucleotides: TGTGCCAGTAGTACAACGGGACAGGGAAAACTGTTTTTT.

The chain combines TRBV7-9 with TRBJ2-5, with D uncertain. The V gene's germline CDR1 is SEHNR and CDR2 FQNEAQ (reference sequence). V was pared by 5 bases and J by 4 bases, with 17 bases between. The CDR3 sequence is 15 residues long. CDR3 region: CASSPGYVISETQYF. In DNA, the CDR3 is TGTGCCAGCAGCCCCGGTTATGTGATCTCAGAGACCCAGTACTTC.

In its sample, this clone was seen a few times. This chain connects TRBV2 to TRBJ2-6, with 9 bases identical to TRBD1. The CDR3 extends over 18 amino acids. CDR1 is SNHLY, CDR2 FYNNEI, per germline. Trimming at V came to 6 bases and at J to 2 bases, leaving 11 bases not matched to a gene. CDR3 in DNA: TGTGCCAGCAGCCGTAGAAGGACAGGGGAACCTGGGGCCAACGTCCTGACTTTC. Its translation is CASSRRRTGEPGANVLTF.

This clone was observed once. The chain uses TRBV6-5 and TRBJ2-3; 10 positions match TRBD2. Germline trimming cut 2 bases from V and 4 bases from J; bases unmatched to any gene: 6. CDR1 MNHEY and CDR2 SVGAGI come from the germline V gene. CDR3 length: 16 amino acids. The CDR3 is CASSYGLAGVPDTQYF. DNA for the CDR3: TGTGCCAGCAGTTACGGCCTAGCGGGAGTCCCAGATACGCAGTATTTT.

This sequence joins TRBV7-8 and TRBJ2-7; possible D gene TRBD2, 5 bases. This CDR3 has 16 residues. Germline V gene data show CDR1 as SGHVS and CDR2 as FQNEAQ. Trimming pared 0 bases from V and 1 base from J, leaving 13 bases between. The CDR3 spells CASSLAGGLGSYEQYF. The DNA of the CDR3 is TGTGCCAGCAGCTTAGCTGGAGGACTGGGTTCCTACGAGCAGTACTTC.

The chain carries TRBV30 and TRBJ1-4; TRBD1 is a possible D gene (5 bases). V lost 0 bases and J lost 8, with 13 bases in between. The germline V gene has CDR1 GTSNPN and CDR2 SVGIG (reference sequence). This CDR3 has 14 residues. As DNA, the CDR3 is TGTGCCTGGAGTGTAGGCAGGGATGCGGAAAAACTGTTTTTT. It yields the protein CAWSVGRDAEKLFF. The entire variable domain, with the rest obtained from reference TRBV30 and TRBJ1-4, is as follows: SQTIHQWPATLVQPVGSPLSLECTVEGTSNPNLYWYRQAAGRGLQLLFYSVGIGQISSEVPQNLSASRPQDRQFILSSKKLLLSDSGFYLCAWSVGRDAEKLFFGSGTQLSVL.

V gene TRBV7-6 combines with J gene TRBJ2-3, with 8 bases aligning to TRBD1. Germline assignment: CDR1 SGHVS and CDR2 FNYEAQ. The CDR3 spans 16 residues. Trimming took 2 bases from V and 2 from J; bases not matched to a gene: 6. The chain's CDR3 is CASSLWGTGPTDTQYF. In nucleotides, the CDR3 is TGTGCCAGCAGCTTATGGGGGACAGGACCCACAGATACGCAGTATTTT.